This T cell receptor (beta chain) was recorded in a study of blood T cell repertoires in COVID-19. Study as a whole: There were acute and convalescent COVID-19 samples, and they came from the United States, Italy and Spain. T cells, B-cell-depleted T cells, or PBMCs supplied cDNA or gDNA.

This clone was seen only a few times. This CDR3 is built from 12 residues. Trimming removed 3 bases at V and 9 bases at J, with 8 bases between. The germline gives CDR1 SGHVS, CDR2 FQNEAQ. Assay used: immunoSEQ multiplex PCR; TCRdb lists only in-frame clones, some missing. Of some 160,000 clones in the sample, about 80% were seen once. The sequenced material came from peripheral blood. The sequence was obtained from a man aged 65-85 years with active or convalescent COVID-19. V gene TRBV7-8 combines with J gene TRBJ2-2; no definite D call. This CDR3 reads CASSLRYRELFF. The CDR3 DNA sequence: TGTGCCAGCAGCTTGCGTTACCGGGAGCTGTTTTTT.